This is a list of T cell receptor beta chains from one sample in a study of blood T cell repertoires in COVID-19. TCRdb keeps only in-frame clones here, not all; method: immunoSEQ multiplex PCR. The sample consists of hundreds of thousands of clones, 70% to 90% of them appearing once. The material sequenced was PBMCs or T cells enriched from blood (not recorded which). The receptors were sampled from a middle-aged man who had recovered from COVID-19. CDR3s include the opening cysteine and the closing phenylalanine or tryptophan. A D gene is named only where the DNA matches it firmly. The listing skips clone size in some rows; elsewhere it reads once, few, many or a size class.

>-|TRBV6-6|TRBJ2-3|-
TGTGCCAGCTCCCCCGCGGAAACGCAGTATTTT
CASSPAETQYF
>-|TRBV6-1|TRBJ1-6|-
TGTGCCAGCAGTGAGCAGGGGCCCTATAATTCACCCCTCCACTTT
CASSEQGPYNSPLHF
>-|TRBV7-9|TRBJ2-7|once
TGTGCCAGCAGCTTATCGGTCGCAACAGCCTACGAGCAGTACTTC
CASSLSVATAYEQYF
>TRBD1|TRBV5-5|TRBJ1-1|once
TGTGCCAGCAGCCCACCGACAGGGGGCATTGAAGCTTTCTTT
CASSPPTGGIEAFF
>-|TRBV18|TRBJ1-6|-
TGTGCCAGCTCACAAACAGAGCCGTATAATTCACCCCTCCACTTT
CASSQTEPYNSPLHF
>TRBD1|TRBV27|TRBJ1-2|-
TGTGCCAGCAGTCTTTCCGGGACAGAATATGGCTACACCTTC
CASSLSGTEYGYTF
>TRBD2|TRBV24-1|TRBJ2-5|-
TGTGCCACCAGTGATTTGCGGCTAGCGGGGGGAGAGACCCAGTACTTC
CATSDLRLAGGETQYF
>TRBD2|TRBV2|TRBJ2-2|-
TGTGCCAGCAGTGCCATAGCGGGATCCACCGGGGAGCTGTTTTTT
CASSAIAGSTGELFF
>TRBD2|TRBV7-9|TRBJ2-3|-
TGTGCCAGCAGCTTCAGGACTAGCGGGTGGACAGATACGCAGTATTTT
CASSFRTSGWTDTQYF
>TRBD1|TRBV19|TRBJ1-2|few
TGTGCCAGTAGTATTTGGACAGGGGGCGTCTCTAACTATGGCTACACCTTC
CASSIWTGGVSNYGYTF
>TRBD1|TRBV28|TRBJ2-7|-
TGTGCCAGCAGTACGCAAGAATGGGACAGCCCCTCCTACGAGCAGTACTTC
CASSTQEWDSPSYEQYF
>-|TRBV28|TRBJ2-1|once
TGTGCCAGCAGTCAGCCCGGGACTGCCGGACGGGCTGAGCAGTTCTTC
CASSQPGTAGRAEQFF
>-|TRBV3-1/TRBV3-2|TRBJ1-3|-
TGTGCCAGCAGCCCATCCGGAGGCATGGCCTCTGGAAACACCATATATTTT
CASSPSGGMASGNTIYF
>TRBD2|TRBV5-1|TRBJ2-7|-
TGCGCCAGCAGCTCCACAGTAGCGGGAGACTACGAGCAGTACTTC
CASSSTVAGDYEQYF
>TRBD1|TRBV19|TRBJ1-3|once
TGTGCCAGTAACAGGGGCACCTCTGGAAACACCATATATTTT
CASNRGTSGNTIYF
>TRBD1|TRBV18|TRBJ2-5|-
TGTGCCAGCTCACCTAGACAGGGGCAAGAGACCCAGTACTTC
CASSPRQGQETQYF
>TRBD1|TRBV5-1|TRBJ1-2|-
TGCGCCAGCAGCTTGTGGCAGGGGGGTGGCTACACCTTC
CASSLWQGGGYTF
>TRBD1|TRBV30|TRBJ1-1|many
TGTGCCTGGAGTACAGGGGTGGCCACTGAAGCTTTCTTT
CAWSTGVATEAFF
>TRBD1|TRBV27|TRBJ1-1|once
TGTGCCAGCAGGTCCACAGGGGAGATCACTGAAGCTTTCTTT
CASRSTGEITEAFF
>TRBD1|TRBV7-2|TRBJ2-7|-
TGTGCCAGCAGCTTAGCGCCCTCGACAGGGGACTACGAGCAGTACTTC
CASSLAPSTGDYEQYF
>-|TRBV4-1|TRBJ1-5|-
TGCGCCAGCAGCCAAGAGGTCCAGTTTAATCAGCCCCAGCATTTT
CASSQEVQFNQPQHF
>-|TRBV28|TRBJ2-5|-
TGTGCCAGCAGTTCTTCCCTGGCGGGACTGCTCCAAGAGACCCAGTACTTC
CASSSSLAGLLQETQYF
>-|TRBV10-3|TRBJ2-7|-
TGTGCCATCAGTGGACAGACGGACGAGCAGTACTTC
CAISGQTDEQYF
>TRBD2|TRBV5-6|TRBJ2-1|-
TGTGCCAGCAGCCTAATAGCGGGAGGGTACAATGAGCAGTTCTTC
CASSLIAGGYNEQFF
>-|TRBV19|TRBJ1-2|-
TGTGCCAGTAGTATTGACAGTAACTATGGCTACACCTTC
CASSIDSNYGYTF
>-|TRBV27|TRBJ1-1|-
TGTGCCAGCAGTTGGACAGCGGCGAACACTGAAGCTTTCTTT
CASSWTAANTEAFF